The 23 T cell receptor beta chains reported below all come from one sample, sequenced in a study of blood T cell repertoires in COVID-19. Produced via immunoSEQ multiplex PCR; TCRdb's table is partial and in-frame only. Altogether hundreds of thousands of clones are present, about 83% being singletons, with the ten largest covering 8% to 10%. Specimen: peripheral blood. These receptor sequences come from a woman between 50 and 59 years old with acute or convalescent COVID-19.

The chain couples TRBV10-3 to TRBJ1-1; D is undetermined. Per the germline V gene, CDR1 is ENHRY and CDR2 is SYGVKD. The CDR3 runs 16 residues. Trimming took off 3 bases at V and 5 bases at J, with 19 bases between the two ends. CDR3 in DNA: TGTGCCATCAGTGACCACAACAGAGAGGGCGGGACTGAAGCTTTCTTT. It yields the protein CAISDHNREGGTEAFF.

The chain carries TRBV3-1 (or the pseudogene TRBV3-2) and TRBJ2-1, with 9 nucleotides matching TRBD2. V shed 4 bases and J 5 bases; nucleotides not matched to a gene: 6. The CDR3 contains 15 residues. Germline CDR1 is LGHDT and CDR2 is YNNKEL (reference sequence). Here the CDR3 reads CASSLGLAPNNEQFF. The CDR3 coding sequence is TGTGCCAGCAGCCTAGGACTAGCGCCTAACAATGAGCAGTTCTTC.

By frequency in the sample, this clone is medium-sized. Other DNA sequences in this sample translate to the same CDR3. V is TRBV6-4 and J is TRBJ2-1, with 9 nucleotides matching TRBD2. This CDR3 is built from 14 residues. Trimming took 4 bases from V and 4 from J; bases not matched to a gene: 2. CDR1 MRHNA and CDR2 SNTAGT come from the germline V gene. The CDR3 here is CASSVLAGYNEQFF. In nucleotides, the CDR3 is TGTGCCAGCAGTGTTCTAGCGGGGTACAATGAGCAGTTCTTC.

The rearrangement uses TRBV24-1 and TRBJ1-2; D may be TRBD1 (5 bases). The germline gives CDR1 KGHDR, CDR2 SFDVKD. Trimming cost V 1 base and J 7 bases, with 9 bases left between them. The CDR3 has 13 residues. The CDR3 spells CATSDLGDSGYTF. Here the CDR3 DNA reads TGTGCCACCAGTGATTTAGGGGATTCTGGCTACACCTTC.

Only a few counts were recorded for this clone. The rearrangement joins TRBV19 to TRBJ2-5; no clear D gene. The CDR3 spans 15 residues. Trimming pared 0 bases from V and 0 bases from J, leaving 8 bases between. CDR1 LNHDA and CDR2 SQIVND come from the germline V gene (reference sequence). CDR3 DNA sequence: TGTGCCAGTAGTATAGAACTGCGGTACCAAGAGACCCAGTACTTC. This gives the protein CASSIELRYQETQYF.

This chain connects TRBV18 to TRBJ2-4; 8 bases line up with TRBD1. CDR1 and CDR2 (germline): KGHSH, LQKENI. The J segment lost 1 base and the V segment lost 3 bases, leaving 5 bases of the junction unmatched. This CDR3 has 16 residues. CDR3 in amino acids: CASSPRDRRAKNIQYF. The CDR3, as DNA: TGTGCCAGCTCACCCCGGGACAGGAGGGCCAAAAACATTCAGTACTTC.

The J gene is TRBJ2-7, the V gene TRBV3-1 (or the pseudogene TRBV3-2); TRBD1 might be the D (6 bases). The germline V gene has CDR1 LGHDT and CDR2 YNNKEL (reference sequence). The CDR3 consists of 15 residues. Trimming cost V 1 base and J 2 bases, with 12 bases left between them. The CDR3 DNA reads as TGTGCCAGCAGCCAAGGCCGGGACACAGCCTACGAGCAGTACTTC. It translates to CASSQGRDTAYEQYF.

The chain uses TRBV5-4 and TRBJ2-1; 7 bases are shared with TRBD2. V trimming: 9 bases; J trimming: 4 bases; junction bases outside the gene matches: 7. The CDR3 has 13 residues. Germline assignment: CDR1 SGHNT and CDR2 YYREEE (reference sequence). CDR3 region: CAMSGLGYNEQFF. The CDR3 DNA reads TGTGCCATGAGTGGACTAGGGTACAATGAGCAGTTCTTC. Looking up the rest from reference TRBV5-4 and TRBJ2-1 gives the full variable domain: ETGVTQSPTHLIKTRGQQVTLRCSSQSGHNTVSWYQQALGQGPQFIFQYYREEENGRGNFPPRFSGLQFPNYSSELNVNALELDDSALYLCAMSGLGYNEQFFGPGTRLTVL.

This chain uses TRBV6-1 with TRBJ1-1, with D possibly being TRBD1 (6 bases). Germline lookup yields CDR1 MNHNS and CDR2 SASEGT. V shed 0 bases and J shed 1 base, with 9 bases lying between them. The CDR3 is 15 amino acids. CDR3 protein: CASSEASRGNTEAFF. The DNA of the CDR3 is TGTGCCAGCAGTGAAGCCAGCAGGGGGAACACTGAAGCTTTCTTT.

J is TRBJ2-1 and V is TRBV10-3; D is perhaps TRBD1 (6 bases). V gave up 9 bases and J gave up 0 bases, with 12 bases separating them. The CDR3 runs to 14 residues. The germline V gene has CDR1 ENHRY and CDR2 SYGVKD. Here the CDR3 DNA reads TGTGCCATTATAACAGGGAGCTCCTACAATGAGCAGTTCTTC. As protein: CAIITGSSYNEQFF.

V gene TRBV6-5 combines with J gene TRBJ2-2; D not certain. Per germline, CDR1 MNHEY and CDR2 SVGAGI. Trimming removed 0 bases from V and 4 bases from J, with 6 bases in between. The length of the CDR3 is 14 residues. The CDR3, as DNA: TGTGCCAGCAGTTACTCGTCAGTCACCGGGGAGCTGTTTTTT. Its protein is CASSYSSVTGELFF.

CDR3 protein: CASSLVNRGHSNTEAFF. The CDR3 bases are TGTGCCAGCAGCTTGGTTAACAGGGGGCATTCGAACACTGAAGCTTTCTTT. This chain links TRBV5-8 with TRBJ1-1; 9 positions agree with TRBD1. This CDR3 comprises 17 residues. Germline V CDR1 and CDR2: SGHTS, YDEGEE. The trim removed 0 bases at V and 1 base at J, leaving 7 bases unmatched.

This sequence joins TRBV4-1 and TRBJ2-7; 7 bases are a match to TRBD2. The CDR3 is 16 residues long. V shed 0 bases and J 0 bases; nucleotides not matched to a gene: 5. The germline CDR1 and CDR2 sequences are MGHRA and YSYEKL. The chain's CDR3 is CASSQEPSGGSYEQYF. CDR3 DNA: TGCGCCAGCAGCCAAGAACCTAGCGGAGGCTCCTACGAGCAGTACTTC.

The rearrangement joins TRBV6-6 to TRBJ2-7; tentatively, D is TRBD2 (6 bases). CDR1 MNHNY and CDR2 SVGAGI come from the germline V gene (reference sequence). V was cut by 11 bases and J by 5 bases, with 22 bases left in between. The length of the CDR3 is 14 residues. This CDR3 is CAVTETSPTNEQYF. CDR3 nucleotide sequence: TGTGCCGTCACGGAAACTAGCCCAACCAACGAGCAGTACTTC.

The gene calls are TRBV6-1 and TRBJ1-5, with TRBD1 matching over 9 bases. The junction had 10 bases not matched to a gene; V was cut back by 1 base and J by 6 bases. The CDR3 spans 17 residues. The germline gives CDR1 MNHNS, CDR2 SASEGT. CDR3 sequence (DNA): TGTGCCAGCAGTGAAGGTTCCGGGACAGGGAGACTTCAGCCCCAGCATTTT. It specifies CASSEGSGTGRLQPQHF.

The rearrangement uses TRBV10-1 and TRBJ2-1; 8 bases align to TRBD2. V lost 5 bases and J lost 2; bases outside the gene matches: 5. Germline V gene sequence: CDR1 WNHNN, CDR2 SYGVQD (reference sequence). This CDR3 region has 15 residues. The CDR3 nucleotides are TGCGCCAGCAGTACTACGGGGGGGGCCTACAATGAGCAGTTCTTC. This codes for CASSTTGGAYNEQFF.

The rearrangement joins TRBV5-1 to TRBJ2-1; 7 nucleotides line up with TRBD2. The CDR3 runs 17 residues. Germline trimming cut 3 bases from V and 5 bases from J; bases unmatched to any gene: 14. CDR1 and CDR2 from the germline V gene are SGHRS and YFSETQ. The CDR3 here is CASSSGLGLETNNEQFF. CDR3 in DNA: TGCGCCAGCAGCTCGGGCCTAGGACTAGAAACTAACAATGAGCAGTTCTTC.

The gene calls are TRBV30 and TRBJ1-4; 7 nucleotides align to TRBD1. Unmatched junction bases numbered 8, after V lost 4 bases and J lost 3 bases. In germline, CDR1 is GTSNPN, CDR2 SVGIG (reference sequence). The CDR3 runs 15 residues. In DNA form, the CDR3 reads TGTGCCTGGATCTTGGACAGGCTGCCTAATGAAAAACTGTTTTTT. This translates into CAWILDRLPNEKLFF.

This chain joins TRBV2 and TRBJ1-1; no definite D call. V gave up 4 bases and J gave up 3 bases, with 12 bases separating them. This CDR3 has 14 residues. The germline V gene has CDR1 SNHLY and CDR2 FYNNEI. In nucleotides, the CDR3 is TGTGCCAGCAGTGTCGTCAGTGCGGACACTGAAGCTTTCTTT. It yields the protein CASSVVSADTEAFF.

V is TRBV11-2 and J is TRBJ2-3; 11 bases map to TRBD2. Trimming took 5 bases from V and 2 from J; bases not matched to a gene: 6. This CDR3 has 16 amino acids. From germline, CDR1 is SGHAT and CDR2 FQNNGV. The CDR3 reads CASSTGTSGITDTQYF. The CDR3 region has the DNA TGTGCCAGCAGCACCGGGACTAGCGGTATCACAGATACGCAGTATTTT.

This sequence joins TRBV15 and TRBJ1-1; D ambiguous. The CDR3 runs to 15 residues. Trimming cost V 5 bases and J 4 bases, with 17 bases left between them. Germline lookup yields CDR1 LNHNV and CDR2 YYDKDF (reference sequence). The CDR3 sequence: CATSYPATGSTEAFF. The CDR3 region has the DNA TGTGCCACCAGCTACCCAGCGACGGGGTCCACTGAAGCTTTCTTT. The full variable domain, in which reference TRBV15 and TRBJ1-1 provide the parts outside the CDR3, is DAMVIQNPRYQVTQFGKPVTLSCSQTLNHNVMYWYQQKSSQAPKLLFHYYDKDFNNEADTPDNFQSRRPNTSFCFLDIRSPGLGDTAMYLCATSYPATGSTEAFFGQGTRLTVV.

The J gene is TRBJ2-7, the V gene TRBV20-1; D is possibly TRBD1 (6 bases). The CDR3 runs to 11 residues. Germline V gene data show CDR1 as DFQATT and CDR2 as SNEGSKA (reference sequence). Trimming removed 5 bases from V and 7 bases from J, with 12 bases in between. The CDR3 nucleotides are TGCAGTGCTGGTAGGCAGGGGGAGCAGTACTTC. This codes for CSAGRQGEQYF.

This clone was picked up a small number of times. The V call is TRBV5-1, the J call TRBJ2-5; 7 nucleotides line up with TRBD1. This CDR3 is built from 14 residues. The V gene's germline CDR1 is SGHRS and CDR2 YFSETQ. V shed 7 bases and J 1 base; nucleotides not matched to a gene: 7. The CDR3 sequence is CASRLGQPQETQYF. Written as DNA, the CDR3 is TGCGCCAGCCGTTTGGGACAGCCCCAAGAGACCCAGTACTTC.